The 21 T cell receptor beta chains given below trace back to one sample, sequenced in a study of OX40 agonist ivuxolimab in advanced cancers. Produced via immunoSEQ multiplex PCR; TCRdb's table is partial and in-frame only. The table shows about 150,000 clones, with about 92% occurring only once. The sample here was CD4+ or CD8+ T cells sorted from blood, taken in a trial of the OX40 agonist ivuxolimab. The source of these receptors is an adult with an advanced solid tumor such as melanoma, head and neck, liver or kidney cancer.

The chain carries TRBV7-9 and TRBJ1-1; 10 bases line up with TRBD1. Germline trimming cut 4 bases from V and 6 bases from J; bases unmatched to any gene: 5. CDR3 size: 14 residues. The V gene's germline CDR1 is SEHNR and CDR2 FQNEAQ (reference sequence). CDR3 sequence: CASSSGQGVSEAFF. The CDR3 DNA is TGTGCCAGCAGCTCAGGACAGGGGGTCTCTGAAGCTTTCTTT. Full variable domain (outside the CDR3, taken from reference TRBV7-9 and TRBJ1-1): DTGVSQNPRHKITKRGQNVTFRCDPISEHNRLYWYRQTLGQGPEFLTYFQNEAQLEKSRLLSDRFSAERPKGSFSTLEIQRTEQGDSAMYLCASSSGQGVSEAFFGQGTRLTVV.

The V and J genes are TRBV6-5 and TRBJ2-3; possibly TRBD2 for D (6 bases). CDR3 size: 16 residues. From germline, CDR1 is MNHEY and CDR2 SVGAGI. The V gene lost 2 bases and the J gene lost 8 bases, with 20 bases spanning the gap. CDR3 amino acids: CASSYRPPGGKGTQYF. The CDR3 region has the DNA TGTGCCAGCAGTTACCGCCCCCCCGGGGGAAAAGGTACGCAGTATTTT.

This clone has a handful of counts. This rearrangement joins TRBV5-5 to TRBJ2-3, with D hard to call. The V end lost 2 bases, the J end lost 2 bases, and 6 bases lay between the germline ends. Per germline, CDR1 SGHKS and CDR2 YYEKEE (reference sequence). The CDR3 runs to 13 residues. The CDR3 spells CASSFLITDTQYF. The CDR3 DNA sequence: TGTGCCAGCAGCTTTCTTATCACAGATACGCAGTATTTT.

The CDR3 protein is CASSLGRLQETQYF. For the CDR3, the DNA is TGCGCCAGCAGCTTAGGGAGGCTCCAAGAGACCCAGTACTTC. The chain is built from TRBV5-1 and TRBJ2-5; possible D gene TRBD2, 6 bases. Looked up from germline, CDR1 is SGHRS and CDR2 is YFSETQ. CDR3 size: 14 residues. Trimming stripped 2 bases from V and 1 base from J, with 9 bases between. The variable domain in full, completed from reference TRBV5-1 and TRBJ2-5, reads KAGVTQTPRYLIKTRGQQVTLSCSPISGHRSVSWYQQTPGQGLQFLFEYFSETQRNKGNFPGRFSGRQFSNSRSEMNVSTLELGDSALYLCASSLGRLQETQYFGPGTRLLVL.

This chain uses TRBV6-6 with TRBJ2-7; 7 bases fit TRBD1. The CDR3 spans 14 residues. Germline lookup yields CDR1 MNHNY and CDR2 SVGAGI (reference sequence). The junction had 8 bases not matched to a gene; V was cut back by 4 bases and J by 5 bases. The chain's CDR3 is CASSFGTAQDEQYF. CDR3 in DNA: TGTGCCAGCAGTTTCGGGACAGCCCAGGACGAGCAGTACTTC.

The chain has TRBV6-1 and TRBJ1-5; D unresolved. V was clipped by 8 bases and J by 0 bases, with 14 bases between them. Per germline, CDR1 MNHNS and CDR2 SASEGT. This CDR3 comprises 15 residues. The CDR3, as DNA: TGTGCCAGCCGGCGGGCTTCGAGTAGCAATCAGCCCCAGCATTTT. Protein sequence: CASRRASSSNQPQHF.

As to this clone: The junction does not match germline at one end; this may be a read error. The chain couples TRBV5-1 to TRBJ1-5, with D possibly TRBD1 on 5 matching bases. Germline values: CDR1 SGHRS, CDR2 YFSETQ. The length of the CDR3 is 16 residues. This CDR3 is CASSLLGRAPNQPQHF. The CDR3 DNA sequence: TGTGCCAGCAGCTTACTCGGCAGGGCCCCCAATCAGCCCCAGCATTTT.

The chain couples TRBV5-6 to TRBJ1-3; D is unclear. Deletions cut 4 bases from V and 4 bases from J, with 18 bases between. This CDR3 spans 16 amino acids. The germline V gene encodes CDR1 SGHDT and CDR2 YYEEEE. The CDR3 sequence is CASSPWAILGGNTIYF. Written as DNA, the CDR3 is TGTGCCAGCAGCCCGTGGGCCATCCTTGGGGGAAACACCATATATTTT.

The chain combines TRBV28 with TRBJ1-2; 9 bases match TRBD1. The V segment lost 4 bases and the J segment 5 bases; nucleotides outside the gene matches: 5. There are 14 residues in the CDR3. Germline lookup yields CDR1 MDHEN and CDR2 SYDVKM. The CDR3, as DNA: TGTGCCAGCAGTTACACAGGGGGCGCGTATGGCTACACCTTC. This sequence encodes CASSYTGGAYGYTF.

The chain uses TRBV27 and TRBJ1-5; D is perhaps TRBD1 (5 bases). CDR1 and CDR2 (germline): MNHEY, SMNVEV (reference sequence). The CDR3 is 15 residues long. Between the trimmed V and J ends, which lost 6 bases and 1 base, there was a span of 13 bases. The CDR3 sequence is CASRMRGESNQPQHF. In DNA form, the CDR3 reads TGTGCCAGCAGGATGCGAGGGGAGAGCAATCAGCCCCAGCATTTT.

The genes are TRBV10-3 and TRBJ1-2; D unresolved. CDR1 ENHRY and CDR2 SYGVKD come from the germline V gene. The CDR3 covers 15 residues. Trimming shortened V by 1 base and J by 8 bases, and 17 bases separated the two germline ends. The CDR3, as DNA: TGTGCCATCAGTGAGTTTCAGGTACCAACCGGGGGCTACACCTTC. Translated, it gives CAISEFQVPTGGYTF.

The CDR3, as DNA: TGTGCCTGGACGACGGGAGGTAGGAGCAATCAGCCCCAGCATTTT. The encoded protein is CAWTTGGRSNQPQHF. The chain joins TRBV30 to TRBJ1-5; D is unresolved. CDR1 and CDR2 (germline): GTSNPN, SVGIG (reference sequence). The length of the CDR3 is 15 residues. V was cut by 4 bases and J by 1 base, with 14 bases left in between.

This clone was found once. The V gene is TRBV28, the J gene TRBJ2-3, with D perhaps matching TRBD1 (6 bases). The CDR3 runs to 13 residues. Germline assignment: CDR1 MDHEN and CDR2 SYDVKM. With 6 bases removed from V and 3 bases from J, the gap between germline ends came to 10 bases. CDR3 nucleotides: TGTGCCAGCAGACTGGGGGCTACAGATACGCAGTATTTT. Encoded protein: CASRLGATDTQYF. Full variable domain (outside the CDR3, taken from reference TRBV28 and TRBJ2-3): DVKVTQSSRYLVKRTGEKVFLECVQDMDHENMFWYRQDPGLGLRLIYFSYDVKMKEKGDIPEGYSVSREKKERFSLILESASTNQTSMYLCASRLGATDTQYFGPGTRLTVL.

This chain's CDR3 is CASRSQGESLTGELFF. CDR3 DNA: TGTGCCAGCAGGTCTCAGGGGGAGTCGCTCACCGGGGAGCTGTTTTTT. V gene TRBV7-3 combines with J gene TRBJ2-2; 7 nucleotides line up with TRBD1. Germline V lookup: CDR1 SGHTA, CDR2 FQGTGA. The CDR3 contains 16 residues. J was trimmed by 4 bases and V by 6 bases; bases with no gene match: 11.

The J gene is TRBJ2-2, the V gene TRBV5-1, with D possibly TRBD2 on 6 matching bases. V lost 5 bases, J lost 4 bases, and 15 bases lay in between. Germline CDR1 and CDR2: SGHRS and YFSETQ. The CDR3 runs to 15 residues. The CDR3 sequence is CASREGPEPTGELFF. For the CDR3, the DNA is TGCGCCAGCAGGGAGGGCCCTGAGCCCACCGGGGAGCTGTTTTTT. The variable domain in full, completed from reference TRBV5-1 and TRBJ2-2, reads KAGVTQTPRYLIKTRGQQVTLSCSPISGHRSVSWYQQTPGQGLQFLFEYFSETQRNKGNFPGRFSGRQFSNSRSEMNVSTLELGDSALYLCASREGPEPTGELFFGEGSRLTVL.

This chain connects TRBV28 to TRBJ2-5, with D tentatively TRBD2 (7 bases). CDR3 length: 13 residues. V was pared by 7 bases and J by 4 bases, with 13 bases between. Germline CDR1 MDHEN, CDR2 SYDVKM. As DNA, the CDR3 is TGTGCCAGCAAGTGGGGGGGCGGAGAGACCCAGTACTTC. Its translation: CASKWGGGETQYF.

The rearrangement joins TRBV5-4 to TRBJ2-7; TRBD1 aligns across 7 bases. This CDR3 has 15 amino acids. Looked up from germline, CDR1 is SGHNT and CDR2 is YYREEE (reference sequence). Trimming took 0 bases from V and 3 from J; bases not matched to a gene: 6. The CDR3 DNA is TGTGCCAGCAGCTTGGGGAGACAGGGATACTACGAGCAGTACTTC. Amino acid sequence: CASSLGRQGYYEQYF.

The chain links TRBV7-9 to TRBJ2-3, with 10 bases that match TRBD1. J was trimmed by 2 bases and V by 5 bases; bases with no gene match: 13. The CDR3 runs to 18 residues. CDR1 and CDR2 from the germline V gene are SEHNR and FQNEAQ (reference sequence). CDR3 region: CASSLHQPGQGPTDTQYF. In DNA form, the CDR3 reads TGTGCCAGCAGCCTGCACCAACCGGGACAGGGGCCCACAGATACGCAGTATTTT.

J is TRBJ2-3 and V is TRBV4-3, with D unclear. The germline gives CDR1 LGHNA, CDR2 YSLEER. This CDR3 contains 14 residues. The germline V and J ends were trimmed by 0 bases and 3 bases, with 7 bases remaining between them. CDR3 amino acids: CASSQDPKTDTQYF. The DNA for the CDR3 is TGCGCCAGCAGCCAAGATCCGAAGACAGATACGCAGTATTTT.

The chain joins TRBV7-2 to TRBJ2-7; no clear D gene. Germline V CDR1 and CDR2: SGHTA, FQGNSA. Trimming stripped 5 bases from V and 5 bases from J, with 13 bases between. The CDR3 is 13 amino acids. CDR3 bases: TGTGCCAGCAGCCGTATTGATCTCGACGAGCAGTACTTC. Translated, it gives CASSRIDLDEQYF.

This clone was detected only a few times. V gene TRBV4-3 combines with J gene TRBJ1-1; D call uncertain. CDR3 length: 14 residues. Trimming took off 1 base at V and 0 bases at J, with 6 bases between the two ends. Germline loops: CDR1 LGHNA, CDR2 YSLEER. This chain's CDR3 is CASSQVTVNTEAFF. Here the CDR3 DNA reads TGCGCCAGCAGCCAAGTTACGGTGAACACTGAAGCTTTCTTT.